The clone carrying this T cell receptor beta chain was picked up a small number of times. The antigen is unknown. Germline-derived CDR1 and CDR2 are SQVTM and ANQGSEA. The V end was cut by 3 bases, the J end by 3 bases, with 3 bases between. This CDR3 contains 11 residues. The data stem from a study of T cells in Graves' hyperthyroidism and ophthalmopathy. Findings of the study overall: Model output signaled ophthalmopathy a median 6.5 months ahead of onset.

The TCR beta CDR3 regions underwent amplification using RNA transcripts as the source. A first-round RT-PCR of the TCR CDR3 used the HTBI primer set. TCRdb re-analysed the multiplex PCR reads in MiXCR, keeping a single row per CDR3 protein. The profile shows a few hundred thousand distinct CDR3 sequences, 14% to 15% of them singletons. This chain uses TRBV29-1 with TRBJ1-3; D gene unclear. The clonotype originates from a woman aged 25 to 39 with Graves' hyperthyroidism. Sequencing was performed on blood. DNA of the CDR3: TGCAGCGTTGACGGTGGAAACACCATATATTTT. This gives the protein CSVDGGNTIYF.